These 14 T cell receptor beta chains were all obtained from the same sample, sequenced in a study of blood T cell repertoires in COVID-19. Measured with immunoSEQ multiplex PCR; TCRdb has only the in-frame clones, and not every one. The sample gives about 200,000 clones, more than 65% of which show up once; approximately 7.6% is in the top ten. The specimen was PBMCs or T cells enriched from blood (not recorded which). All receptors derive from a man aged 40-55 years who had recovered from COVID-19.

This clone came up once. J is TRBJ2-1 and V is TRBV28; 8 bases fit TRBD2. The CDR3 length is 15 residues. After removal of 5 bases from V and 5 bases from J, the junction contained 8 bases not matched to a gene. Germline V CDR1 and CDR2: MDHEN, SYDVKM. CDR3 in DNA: TGTGCCAGCAGTCTTGGGCTAGCGGGTAACAATGAGCAGTTCTTC. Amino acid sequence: CASSLGLAGNNEQFF.

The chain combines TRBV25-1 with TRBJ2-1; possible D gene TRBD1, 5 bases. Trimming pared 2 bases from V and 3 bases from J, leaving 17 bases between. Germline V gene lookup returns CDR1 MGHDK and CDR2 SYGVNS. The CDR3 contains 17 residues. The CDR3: CASSETRPDTYYNEQFF. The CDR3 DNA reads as TGTGCCAGCAGTGAAACCCGACCGGACACATACTACAATGAGCAGTTCTTC. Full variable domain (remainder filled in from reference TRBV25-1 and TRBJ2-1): EADIYQTPRYLVIGTGKKITLECSQTMGHDKMYWYQQDPGMELHLIHYSYGVNSTEKGDLSSESTVSRIRTEHFPLTLESARPSHTSQYLCASSETRPDTYYNEQFFGPGTRLTVL.

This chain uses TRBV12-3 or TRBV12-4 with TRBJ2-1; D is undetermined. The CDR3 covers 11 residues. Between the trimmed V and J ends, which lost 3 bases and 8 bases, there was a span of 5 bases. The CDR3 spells CASSLADEQFF. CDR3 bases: TGTGCCAGCAGTTTGGCGGATGAGCAGTTCTTC.

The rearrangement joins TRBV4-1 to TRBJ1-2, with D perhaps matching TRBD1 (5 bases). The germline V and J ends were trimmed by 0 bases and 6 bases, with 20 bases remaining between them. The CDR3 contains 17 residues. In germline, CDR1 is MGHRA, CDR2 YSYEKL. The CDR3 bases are TGCGCCAGCAGCCAAGAAGCTGCAGGCGGGGGACGTCATGGCTACACCTTC. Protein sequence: CASSQEAAGGGRHGYTF.

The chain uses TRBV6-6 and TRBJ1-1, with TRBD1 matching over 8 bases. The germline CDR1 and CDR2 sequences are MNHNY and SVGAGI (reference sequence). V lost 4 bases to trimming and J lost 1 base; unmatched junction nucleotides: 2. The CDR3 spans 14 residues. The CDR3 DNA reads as TGTGCCAGCAGTTGGGGACAGGCGAACACTGAAGCTTTCTTT. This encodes CASSWGQANTEAFF.

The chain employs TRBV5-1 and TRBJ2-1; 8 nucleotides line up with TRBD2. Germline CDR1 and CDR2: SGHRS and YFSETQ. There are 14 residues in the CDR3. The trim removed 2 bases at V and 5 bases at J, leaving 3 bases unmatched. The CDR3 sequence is CASSLAGAHNEQFF. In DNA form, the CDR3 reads TGCGCCAGCAGCTTAGCGGGGGCTCACAATGAGCAGTTCTTC.

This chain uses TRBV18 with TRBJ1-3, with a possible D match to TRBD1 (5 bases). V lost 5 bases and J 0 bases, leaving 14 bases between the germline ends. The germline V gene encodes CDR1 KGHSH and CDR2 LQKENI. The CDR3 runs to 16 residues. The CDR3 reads CASSLGHPSSGNTIYF. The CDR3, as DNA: TGTGCCAGCTCATTAGGACATCCGAGCTCTGGAAACACCATATATTTT.

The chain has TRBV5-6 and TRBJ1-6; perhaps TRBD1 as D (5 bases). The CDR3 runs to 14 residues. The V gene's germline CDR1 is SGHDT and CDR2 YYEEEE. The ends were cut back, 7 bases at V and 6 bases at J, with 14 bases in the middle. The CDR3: CASRVGALNSPLHF. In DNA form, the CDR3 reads TGTGCCAGCCGCGTAGGGGCCCTTAATTCACCCCTCCACTTT.

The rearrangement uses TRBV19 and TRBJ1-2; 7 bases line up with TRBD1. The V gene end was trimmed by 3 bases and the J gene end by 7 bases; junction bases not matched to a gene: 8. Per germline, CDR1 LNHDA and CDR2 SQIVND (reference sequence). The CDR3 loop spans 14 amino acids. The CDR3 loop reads CASSIEGALPGYTF. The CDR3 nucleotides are TGTGCCAGTAGTATCGAGGGGGCTTTACCTGGCTACACCTTC.

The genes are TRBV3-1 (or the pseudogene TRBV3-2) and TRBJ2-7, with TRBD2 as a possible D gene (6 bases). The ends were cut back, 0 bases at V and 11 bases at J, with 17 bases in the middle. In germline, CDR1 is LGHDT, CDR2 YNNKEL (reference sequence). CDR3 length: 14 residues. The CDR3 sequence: CASSQDTSRPGEYF. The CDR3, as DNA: TGTGCCAGCAGCCAAGATACGTCTCGCCCGGGAGAGTACTTC.

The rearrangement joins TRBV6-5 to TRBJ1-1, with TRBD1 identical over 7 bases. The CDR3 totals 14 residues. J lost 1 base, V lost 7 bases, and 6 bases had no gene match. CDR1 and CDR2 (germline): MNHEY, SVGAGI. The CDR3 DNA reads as TGTGCCAGCAAGTCGGGACAGTCGAACACTGAAGCTTTCTTT. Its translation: CASKSGQSNTEAFF.

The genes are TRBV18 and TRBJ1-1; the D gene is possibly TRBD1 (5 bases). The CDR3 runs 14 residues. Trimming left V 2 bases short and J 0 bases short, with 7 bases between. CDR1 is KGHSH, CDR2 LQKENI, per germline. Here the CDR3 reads CASSPKTVNTEAFF. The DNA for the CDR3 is TGTGCCAGCTCACCAAAGACAGTGAACACTGAAGCTTTCTTT.

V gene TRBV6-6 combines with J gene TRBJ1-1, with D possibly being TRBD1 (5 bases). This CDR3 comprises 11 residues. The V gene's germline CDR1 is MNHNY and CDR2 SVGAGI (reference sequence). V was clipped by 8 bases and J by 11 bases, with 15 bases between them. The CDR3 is CASLDGGNAFF. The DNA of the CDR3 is TGTGCCAGCCTAGATGGGGGGAACGCTTTCTTT.

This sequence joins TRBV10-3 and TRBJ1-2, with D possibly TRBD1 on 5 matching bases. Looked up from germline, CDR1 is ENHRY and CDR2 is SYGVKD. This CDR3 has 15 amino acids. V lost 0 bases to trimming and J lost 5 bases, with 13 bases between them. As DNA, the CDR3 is TGTGCCATCAGTGAGTCGGGGCGGGAATGGTATGGCTACACCTTC. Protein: CAISESGREWYGYTF.